Below, 3 T cell receptor beta chains from the same sample are listed, as sequenced in a study of shared clonotypes between healthy human individuals. Terminally differentiated effector memory CD45RA+ cells were excluded by CCR7 positive selection of CD45RO-negative cells. Produced via immunoSEQ multiplex PCR; TCRdb's table is partial and in-frame only. The sample lists under 2,000,000 clones, about 95% occurring once. Specimen: naive CD8+ T cells sorted from blood. Receptor source: a man aged 18 to 30 in good health.

The chain uses TRBV27 and TRBJ2-5; possible D gene TRBD1, 6 bases. V was clipped by 5 bases and J by 0 bases, with 10 bases between them. The germline V gene encodes CDR1 MNHEY and CDR2 SMNVEV (reference sequence). The length of the CDR3 is 14 residues. The DNA for the CDR3 is TGTGCCAGCAGTCCAGGGGACAACCAAGAGACCCAGTACTTC. Translation: CASSPGDNQETQYF.

The V gene is TRBV28, the J gene TRBJ2-5; a weak D match, TRBD1 (6 bases). Germline V gene data show CDR1 as MDHEN and CDR2 as SYDVKM. Trimming stripped 5 bases from V and 2 bases from J, with 9 bases between. The CDR3 spans 13 residues. This CDR3 reads CASSRDNQETQYF. In DNA form, the CDR3 reads TGTGCCAGCAGTCGGGACAATCAAGAGACCCAGTACTTC.

The chain couples TRBV23-1 to TRBJ1-6; tentative D call: TRBD1 (6 bases). TRBV23-1 counts as an open reading frame of uncertain function. Between the trimmed V and J ends, which lost 2 bases and 8 bases, there was a span of 28 bases. The CDR3 contains 20 residues. Written as DNA, the CDR3 is TGCGCCAGCAGTCAACCAGGGCCCGGCAGGGGCGAGGGGAGTGATTCACCCCTCCACTTT. Its translation is CASSQPGPGRGEGSDSPLHF.